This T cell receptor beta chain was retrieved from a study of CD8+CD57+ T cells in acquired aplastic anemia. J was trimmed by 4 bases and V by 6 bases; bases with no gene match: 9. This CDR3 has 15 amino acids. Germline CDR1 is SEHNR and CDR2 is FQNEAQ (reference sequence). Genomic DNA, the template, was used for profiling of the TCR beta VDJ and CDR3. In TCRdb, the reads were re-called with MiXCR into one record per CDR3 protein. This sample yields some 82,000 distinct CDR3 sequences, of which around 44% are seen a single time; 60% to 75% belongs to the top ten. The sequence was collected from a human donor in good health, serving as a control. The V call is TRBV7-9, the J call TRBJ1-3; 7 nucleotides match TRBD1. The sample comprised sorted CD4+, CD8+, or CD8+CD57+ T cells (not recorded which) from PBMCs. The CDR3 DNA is TGTGCCAGCAGTCCCGACAGGGCCGGAGGAAACACCATATATTTT. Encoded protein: CASSPDRAGGNTIYF.